The next 8 T cell receptor beta chains were all read from a single sample in a study of PD-L1 blockade in urothelial cancer. The time point was: peripheral blood 6 weeks after treatment start. Measured with immunoSEQ multiplex PCR; TCRdb has only the in-frame clones, and not every one. The repertoire holds 95,000 to 150,000 clones, with roughly 82% as singletons. The sequencing used PBMCs, collected around atezolizumab (anti-PD-L1) treatment. The receptors come from a man in his fifties or sixties with urothelial cancer.

The chain is built from TRBV5-8 and TRBJ2-3; TRBD2 aligns across 7 bases. V lost 3 bases and J lost 2; bases outside the gene matches: 3. Germline loops: CDR1 SGHTS, CDR2 YDEGEE. The CDR3 covers 14 residues. CDR3 in DNA: TGTGCCAGCAGCTCGGGACTAATCACAGATACGCAGTATTTT. Its translation is CASSSGLITDTQYF.

The J gene is TRBJ2-5, the V gene TRBV5-1; 13 bases map to TRBD2. This CDR3 region has 18 residues. Per germline, CDR1 SGHRS and CDR2 YFSETQ. V lost 0 bases to trimming and J lost 5 bases; unmatched junction nucleotides: 10. CDR3 protein: CASSLGTSGRGVRETQYF. The DNA of the CDR3 is TGCGCCAGCAGCTTGGGGACTAGCGGGAGAGGAGTGAGGGAGACCCAGTACTTC.

The rearrangement joins TRBV9 to TRBJ2-7; TRBD2 aligns across 8 bases. The germline CDR1 and CDR2 sequences are SGDLS and YYNGEE. V was pared by 1 base and J by 4 bases, with 13 bases of the junction left unmatched. The CDR3 covers 17 residues. CDR3 loop: CASSVSVFGSGDYEQYF. The DNA of the CDR3 is TGTGCCAGCAGCGTAAGCGTCTTCGGTAGCGGGGATTACGAGCAGTACTTC. Together with reference TRBV9 and TRBJ2-7, the CDR3 gives the full variable domain: DSGVTQTPKHLITATGQRVTLRCSPRSGDLSVYWYQQSLDQGLQFLIQYYNGEERAKGNILERFSAQQFPDLHSELNLSSLELGDSALYFCASSVSVFGSGDYEQYFGPGTRLTVT.

The chain has TRBV18 and TRBJ1-1, with D hard to call. The CDR3 contains 13 residues. V was pared by 1 base and J by 5 bases, with 8 bases between. The V gene's germline CDR1 is KGHSH and CDR2 LQKENI. CDR3 amino acids: CASSPLAGTEAFF. In DNA form, the CDR3 reads TGTGCCAGCTCACCACTGGCGGGGACTGAAGCTTTCTTT.

V and J are TRBV28 and TRBJ2-1; D possibly corresponds to TRBD1 (6 bases). Germline CDR1 MDHEN, CDR2 SYDVKM. The CDR3 totals 12 residues. In nucleotides, the CDR3 is TGTGCAGGGGGACATGCCCTCGGGGAGCAGTTCTTC. Its protein product is CAGGHALGEQFF.

The J gene is TRBJ2-1, the V gene TRBV2; 8 bases fit TRBD1. The trim removed 4 bases at V and 14 bases at J, leaving 10 bases unmatched. CDR3 length: 13 amino acids. From germline, CDR1 is SNHLY and CDR2 FYNNEI. This CDR3 reads CASSGRQGLSKFF. The CDR3 nucleotides are TGTGCCAGCAGTGGCCGACAGGGGCTAAGTAAGTTCTTC.

The rearrangement joins TRBV27 to TRBJ2-3; 8 nucleotides line up with TRBD2. This CDR3 contains 16 residues. V shed 4 bases and J 2 bases; nucleotides not matched to a gene: 8. Per the germline V gene, CDR1 is MNHEY and CDR2 is SMNVEV (reference sequence). CDR3 sequence reads: CASSSYGRGTTDTQYF. CDR3 DNA sequence: TGTGCCAGCAGTTCCTACGGGAGGGGGACCACAGATACGCAGTATTTT.

The chain joins TRBV5-5 to TRBJ1-1; unclear D gene. In germline, CDR1 is SGHKS, CDR2 YYEKEE (reference sequence). The CDR3 is made up of 13 amino acids. Trimming removed 5 bases at V and 1 base at J, with 9 bases between. CDR3 bases: TGTGCCAGCAGTTCCATCCAGAACACTGAAGCTTTCTTT. This translates into CASSSIQNTEAFF.